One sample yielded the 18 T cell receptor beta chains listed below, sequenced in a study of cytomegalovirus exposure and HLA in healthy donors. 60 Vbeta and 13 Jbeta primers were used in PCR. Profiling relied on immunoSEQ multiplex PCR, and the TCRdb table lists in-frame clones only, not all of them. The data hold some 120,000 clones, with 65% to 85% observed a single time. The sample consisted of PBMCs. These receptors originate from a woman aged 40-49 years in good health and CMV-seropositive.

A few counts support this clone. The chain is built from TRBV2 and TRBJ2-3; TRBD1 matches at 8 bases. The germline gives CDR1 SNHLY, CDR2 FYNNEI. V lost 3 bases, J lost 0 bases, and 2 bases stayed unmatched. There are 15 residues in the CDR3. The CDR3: CASSETGVSTDTQYF. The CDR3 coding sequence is TGTGCCAGCAGTGAGACAGGGGTTAGCACAGATACGCAGTATTTT.

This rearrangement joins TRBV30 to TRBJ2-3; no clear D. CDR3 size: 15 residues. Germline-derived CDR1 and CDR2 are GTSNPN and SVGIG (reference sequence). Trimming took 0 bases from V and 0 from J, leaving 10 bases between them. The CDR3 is CAWSVLGPSTDTQYF. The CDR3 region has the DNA TGTGCCTGGAGTGTCCTGGGCCCTAGCACAGATACGCAGTATTTT.

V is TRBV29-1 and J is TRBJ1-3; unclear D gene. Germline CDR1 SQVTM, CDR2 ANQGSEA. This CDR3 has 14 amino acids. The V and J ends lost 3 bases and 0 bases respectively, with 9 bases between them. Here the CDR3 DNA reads TGCAGCGTTGATATGTCGGGCTCTGGAAACACCATATATTTT. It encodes CSVDMSGSGNTIYF.

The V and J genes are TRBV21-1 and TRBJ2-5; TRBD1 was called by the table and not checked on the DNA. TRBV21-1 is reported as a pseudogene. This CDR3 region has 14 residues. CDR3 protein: CASSKGPVQETQYF. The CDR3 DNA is TGTGCCAGCAGCAAAGGTCCAGTCCAAGAGACCCAGTACTTC.

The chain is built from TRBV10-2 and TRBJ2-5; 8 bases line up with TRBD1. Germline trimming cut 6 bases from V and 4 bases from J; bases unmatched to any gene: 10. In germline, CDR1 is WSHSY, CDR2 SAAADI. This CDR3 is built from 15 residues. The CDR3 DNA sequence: TGCGCCAGCAGCGAAATCCAGGGGGCCGGAGAGACCCAGTACTTC. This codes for CASSEIQGAGETQYF.

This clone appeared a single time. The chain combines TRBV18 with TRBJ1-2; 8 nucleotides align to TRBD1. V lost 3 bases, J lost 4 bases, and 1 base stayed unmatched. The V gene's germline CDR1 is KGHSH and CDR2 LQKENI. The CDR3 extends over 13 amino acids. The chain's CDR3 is CASSPGTGYGYTF. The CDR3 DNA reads TGTGCCAGCTCACCCGGGACAGGCTATGGCTACACCTTC. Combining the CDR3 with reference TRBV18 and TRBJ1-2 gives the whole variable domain NAGVMQNPRHLVRRRGQEARLRCSPMKGHSHVYWYRQLPEEGLKFMVYLQKENIIDESGMPKERFSAEFPKEGPSILRIQQVVRGDSAAYFCASSPGTGYGYTFGSGTRLTVV.

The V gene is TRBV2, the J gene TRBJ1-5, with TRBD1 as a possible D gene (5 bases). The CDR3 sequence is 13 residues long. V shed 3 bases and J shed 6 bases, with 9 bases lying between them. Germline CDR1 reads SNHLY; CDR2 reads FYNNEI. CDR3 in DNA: TGTGCCAGCAGTGAGGGACTGAGTCAGCCCCAGCATTTT. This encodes CASSEGLSQPQHF. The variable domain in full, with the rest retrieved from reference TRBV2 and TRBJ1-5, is EPEVTQTPSHQVTQMGQEVILRCVPISNHLYFYWYRQILGQKVEFLVSFYNNEISEKSEIFDDQFSVERPDGSNFTLKIRSTKLEDSAMYFCASSEGLSQPQHFGDGTRLSIL.

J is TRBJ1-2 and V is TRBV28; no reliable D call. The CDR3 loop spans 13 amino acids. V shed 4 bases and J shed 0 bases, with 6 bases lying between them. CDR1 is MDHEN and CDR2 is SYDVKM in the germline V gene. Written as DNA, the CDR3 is TGTGCCAGCAGTTATACAGCTAACTATGGCTACACCTTC. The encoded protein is CASSYTANYGYTF.

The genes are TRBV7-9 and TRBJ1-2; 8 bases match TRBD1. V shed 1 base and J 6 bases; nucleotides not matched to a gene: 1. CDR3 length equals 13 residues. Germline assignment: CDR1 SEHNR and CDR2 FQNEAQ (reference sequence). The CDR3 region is CASSLETGDGYTF. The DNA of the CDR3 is TGTGCCAGCAGCTTAGAGACAGGGGATGGCTACACCTTC.

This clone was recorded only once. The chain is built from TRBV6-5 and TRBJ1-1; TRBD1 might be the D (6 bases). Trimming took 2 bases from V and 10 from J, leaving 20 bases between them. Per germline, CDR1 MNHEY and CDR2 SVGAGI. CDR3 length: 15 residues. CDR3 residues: CASSYTWTERGGAFF. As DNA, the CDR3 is TGTGCCAGCAGTTACACATGGACAGAACGGGGGGGAGCTTTCTTT.

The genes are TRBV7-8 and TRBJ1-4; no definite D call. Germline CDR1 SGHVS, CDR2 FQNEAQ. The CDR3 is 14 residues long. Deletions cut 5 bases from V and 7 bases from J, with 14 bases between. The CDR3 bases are TGTGCCAGCAGCCCGCTGGATCGGGGTGAAAAACTGTTTTTT. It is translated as CASSPLDRGEKLFF.

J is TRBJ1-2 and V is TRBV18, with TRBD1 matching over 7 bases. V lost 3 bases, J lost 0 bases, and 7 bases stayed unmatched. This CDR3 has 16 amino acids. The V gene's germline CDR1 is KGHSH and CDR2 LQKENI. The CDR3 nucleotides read TGTGCCAGCTCACCTAACAGGGGTGAGGCTAACTATGGCTACACCTTC. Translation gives CASSPNRGEANYGYTF.

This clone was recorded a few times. Here the CDR3 DNA reads TGTGCCAGCAGCTTAACACAGGGGGCTAGTGAAGCTTTCTTT. Translating gives CASSLTQGASEAFF. This rearrangement joins TRBV7-9 to TRBJ1-1, with 9 bases that match TRBD1. V dropped 2 bases and J dropped 7; count of bases not matched to a gene: 5. The CDR3 consists of 14 residues. Per germline, CDR1 SEHNR and CDR2 FQNEAQ (reference sequence).

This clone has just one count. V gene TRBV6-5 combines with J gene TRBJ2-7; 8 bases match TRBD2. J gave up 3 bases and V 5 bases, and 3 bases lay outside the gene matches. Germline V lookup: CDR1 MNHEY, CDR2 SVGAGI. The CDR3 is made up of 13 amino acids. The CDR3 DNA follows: TGTGCCAGCAGTGCGACTAGCGTCTACGAGCAGTACTTC. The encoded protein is CASSATSVYEQYF.

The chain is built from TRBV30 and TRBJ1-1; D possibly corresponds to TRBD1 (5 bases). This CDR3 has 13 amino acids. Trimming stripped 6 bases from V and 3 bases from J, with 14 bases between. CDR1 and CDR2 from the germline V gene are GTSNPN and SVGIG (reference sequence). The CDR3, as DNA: TGTGCCTGTGTCGGGGGTAGGGACACTGAAGCTTTCTTT. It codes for CACVGGRDTEAFF.

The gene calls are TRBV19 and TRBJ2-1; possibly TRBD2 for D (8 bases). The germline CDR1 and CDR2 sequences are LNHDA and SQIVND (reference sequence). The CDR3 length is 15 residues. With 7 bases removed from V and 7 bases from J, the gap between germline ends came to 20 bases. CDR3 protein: CASTKGASGQNEQFF. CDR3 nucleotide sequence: TGTGCCAGTACCAAGGGGGCTAGCGGGCAAAATGAGCAGTTCTTC.

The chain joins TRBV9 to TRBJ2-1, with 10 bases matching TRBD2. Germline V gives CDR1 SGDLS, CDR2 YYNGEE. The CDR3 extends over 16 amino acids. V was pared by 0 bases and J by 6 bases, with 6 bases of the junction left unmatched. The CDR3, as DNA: TGTGCCAGCAGCGTAGGGTCAGCGGGAGGGGTCAATGAGCAGTTCTTC. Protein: CASSVGSAGGVNEQFF. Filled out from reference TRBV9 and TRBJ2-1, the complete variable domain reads DSGVTQTPKHLITATGQRVTLRCSPRSGDLSVYWYQQSLDQGLQFLIQYYNGEERAKGNILERFSAQQFPDLHSELNLSSLELGDSALYFCASSVGSAGGVNEQFFGPGTRLTVL.

The DNA for the CDR3 is TGTGCCAGCAGTTTTAGTGGGAGGACAGATACGCAGTATTTT. It translates to CASSFSGRTDTQYF. The gene calls are TRBV28 and TRBJ2-3; a weak D match, TRBD2 (6 bases). CDR1 is MDHEN, CDR2 SYDVKM, per germline. The CDR3 runs to 14 residues. V lost 3 bases and J lost 3, with 10 bases in between. Drawing the rest from reference TRBV28 and TRBJ2-3, the complete variable domain is DVKVTQSSRYLVKRTGEKVFLECVQDMDHENMFWYRQDPGLGLRLIYFSYDVKMKEKGDIPEGYSVSREKKERFSLILESASTNQTSMYLCASSFSGRTDTQYFGPGTRLTVL.